A selection of T cell receptor beta chains follows, all from one sample in a study of blood T cell repertoires in COVID-19. The assay was immunoSEQ multiplex PCR, and TCRdb's table has in-frame clones only and misses some. This sample yields roughly 51,000 clones, of which approximately 90% are seen a single time; over 4% belongs to the top ten. The specimen was peripheral blood. These receptors were taken from a man in his 70s with acute or convalescent COVID-19. Each CDR3 is given with its conserved first and last residue. The order of the fields is D gene, clone size, V gene, J gene, CDR3 DNA, CDR3 protein. The D gene is left open where the match is weak. Expanded clones are given a class, and other clones once, few, many or no size at all.

NA	NA	TRBV14	TRBJ1-3	TGTGCCAGCAGCCAAGACCGGGGGGCCTGGTTTGGAAACACCATATATTTT	CASSQDRGAWFGNTIYF
NA	NA	TRBV4-2	TRBJ1-1	TGTGCCAGCAGCCAGGTCTATCACGGGTCGAACACTGAAGCTTTCTTT	CASSQVYHGSNTEAFF
NA	once	TRBV19	TRBJ1-1	TGTGCCAGTAGTATAGGGAATTTGAGGTTCTTT	CASSIGNLRFF
NA	NA	TRBV19	TRBJ2-1	TGTGCCAGTAAGGAGGGTCAATATGAGCAGTTCTTC	CASKEGQYEQFF
NA	NA	TRBV5-1	TRBJ2-3	TGCGCCAGCAGCTGGACCGGGACTAGCACAGATACGCAGTATTTT	CASSWTGTSTDTQYF
NA	NA	TRBV11-2	TRBJ2-4	TGTGCCAGCAGCTTAGTCGGGGGATGGGCCAAAAACATTCAGTACTTC	CASSLVGGWAKNIQYF
NA	NA	TRBV7-8	TRBJ2-4	TGTGCCAGCAGCGCCCGACAGGTTCTACTAGCCAAAAACATTCAGTACTTC	CASSARQVLLAKNIQYF
TRBD1	once	TRBV10-2	TRBJ2-1	TGCGCCAGCAGTGATGCCGGGACAGGGTACAATGAGCAGTTCTTC	CASSDAGTGYNEQFF
TRBD2	NA	TRBV11-2	TRBJ2-1	TGTGCCAGCAGCTTGCTGATGCGGGGGGTCAATGAGCAGTTCTTC	CASSLLMRGVNEQFF
NA	NA	TRBV9	TRBJ1-2	TGTGCCAGCAGCGTGGGGACACCCTATGGCTACACCTTC	CASSVGTPYGYTF
NA	NA	TRBV7-3	TRBJ2-3	TGTGCCAGCAGCTCTCAGGGCTGGGGTACGCAGTATTTT	CASSSQGWGTQYF
NA	NA	TRBV30	TRBJ1-4	TGTGCCTGGAGTGCCTTCCCGCGGGGTGAAAAACTGTTTTTT	CAWSAFPRGEKLFF
TRBD1	NA	TRBV25-1	TRBJ2-7	TGTGCCAGCAGTCTCGGGACAGGGGGCTACGAGCAGTACTTC	CASSLGTGGYEQYF
NA	NA	TRBV6-6	TRBJ1-4	TGTGCCAGCAGTTACCAGGGAGGGGAAAAACTGTTTTTT	CASSYQGGEKLFF
NA	NA	TRBV11-2	TRBJ2-1	TGTGCCAGCAGCTTTCCCGAGGAGCGGATCTCCTACAATGAGCAGTTCTTC	CASSFPEERISYNEQFF
TRBD1	NA	TRBV5-5	TRBJ1-1	TGTGCCAGCAGCTGGGGGACAGTCCAGAGGGGCGAAGCTTTCTTT	CASSWGTVQRGEAFF
NA	once	TRBV7-3	TRBJ1-1	TGTGCCAGCAGCCCCGGGGGGGACACTGAAGCTTTCTTT	CASSPGGDTEAFF
NA	NA	TRBV7-2	TRBJ1-1	TGTGCCAGCAGCTTATTGGCTCTTGGTAACACTGAAGCTTTCTTT	CASSLLALGNTEAFF
TRBD1	NA	TRBV5-1	TRBJ1-2	TGCGCCTCTCGACAGGGAAACTATGGCTACACCTTC	CASRQGNYGYTF
NA	NA	TRBV5-1	TRBJ1-4	TGCGCCAGCGCTCCTCGGGGGACAACTAATGAAAAACTGTTTTTT	CASAPRGTTNEKLFF
TRBD1	once	TRBV9	TRBJ1-2	TGTGCCAGCAGCGTAGGGTCTCCCGACAGGGTTCGGGCGGGCGGCTACACCTTC	CASSVGSPDRVRAGGYTF
NA	NA	TRBV28	TRBJ2-2	TGTACCAGCAGTCTAGGGAGGAACACCGGGGAGCTGTTTTTT	CTSSLGRNTGELFF
TRBD1	NA	TRBV10-3	TRBJ1-6	TGTGCCATCAGTGAGGAGGACAGGATCTATAATTCACCCCTCCACTTT	CAISEEDRIYNSPLHF
TRBD1	NA	TRBV5-4	TRBJ1-2	TGTGCCAGCAGGGCTGAGGGGGCTGCGTATGGCTACACCTTC	CASRAEGAAYGYTF
NA	NA	TRBV6-1	TRBJ2-3	TGTGCCAGCAGTGACCCTATTTGGGGGGAACCTAGCACAGATACGCAGTATTTT	CASSDPIWGEPSTDTQYF
NA	once	TRBV7-3	TRBJ1-6	TGTGCCAGCAGCTCCGGGATTCTCGGGAGGTATAATTCACCCCTCCACTTT	CASSSGILGRYNSPLHF
TRBD1	NA	TRBV2	TRBJ1-2	TGTGCCAGCAGTGGCACAGGGGGCTATGGCTACACCTTC	CASSGTGGYGYTF
NA	NA	TRBV7-3	TRBJ2-5	TGTGCCAGCAGCTTAACGGGAGGAGTGTCGGGGGCCCAGTACTTC	CASSLTGGVSGAQYF
TRBD1	NA	TRBV10-3	TRBJ1-1	TGTGCCATCAGTGAGTCACGGGACAGGACCATGAACACTGAAGCTTTCTTT	CAISESRDRTMNTEAFF
NA	NA	TRBV28	TRBJ2-1	TGTGCCAGCAGTTGGACAGTCCACTCCTACAATGAGCAGTTCTTC	CASSWTVHSYNEQFF
TRBD1	NA	TRBV4-2	TRBJ1-5	TGTGCCAGCAGCCATACAGGGGTCGATCAGCCCCAGCATTTT	CASSHTGVDQPQHF
NA	NA	TRBV14	TRBJ2-1	TGTGCCAGCAGCCTGACAGGCCCAACCTACAATGAGCAGTTCTTC	CASSLTGPTYNEQFF
TRBD1	NA	TRBV30	TRBJ1-6	TGTGCCTGGAGTGCCACGTACAGGGGTTATTCACCCCTCCACTTT	CAWSATYRGYSPLHF